Below, 5 T cell receptor beta chains from the same sample are listed, as sequenced in a study of T cell changes during pregnancy in multiple sclerosis. Profiling relied on immunoSEQ multiplex PCR, and the TCRdb table lists in-frame clones only, not all of them. The sample has more than 55,000 clones; 91% are singletons. The material was peripheral blood, obtained in the third trimester of pregnancy. Every receptor here comes from a female donor in good health, enrolled as a control in a pregnancy study.

V and J are TRBV13 and TRBJ2-6; TRBD1 agrees at 10 bases. V lost 4 bases to trimming and J lost 2 bases; unmatched junction nucleotides: 5. Germline CDR1 PRHDT, CDR2 FYEKMQ (reference sequence). This CDR3 comprises 17 residues. CDR3 DNA: TGTGCCAGCAGCTCCTGGACAGGGGGGGCTGGGGCCAACGTCCTGACTTTC. It specifies CASSSWTGGAGANVLTF.

In this sample, this clone turned up once. CDR3 DNA: TGTGCCAGCAGCCAAGGTCTAGGGGGGGGCTATGAGCAGTTCTTC. As protein: CASSQGLGGGYEQFF. The chain employs TRBV14 and TRBJ2-1, with D possibly matching TRBD2 (7 bases). The V end lost 1 base, the J end lost 8 bases, and 15 bases lay between the germline ends. This CDR3 region has 15 residues. Germline-derived CDR1 and CDR2 are SGHDN and FVKESK.

The rearrangement uses TRBV5-8 and TRBJ2-1; TRBD2 matches 10 bases. The ends lost 1 base at V and 7 bases at J; junction bases unmatched: 5. The CDR3 extends over 15 amino acids. CDR1 is SGHTS, CDR2 YDEGEE, per germline. The CDR3, as DNA: TGTGCCAGCAGCTTGAGTCTAGCGGGAGCGAATGAGCAGTTCTTC. Translation: CASSLSLAGANEQFF.

The chain carries TRBV5-5 and TRBJ2-6, with D perhaps matching TRBD1 (6 bases). Germline V CDR1 and CDR2: SGHKS, YYEKEE (reference sequence). Trimming left V 1 base short and J 2 bases short, with 10 bases between. This CDR3 comprises 16 residues. CDR3 residues: CASSLTPGAGANVLTF. DNA of the CDR3: TGTGCCAGCAGCTTGACGCCAGGGGCTGGGGCCAACGTCCTGACTTTC.

The chain has TRBV2 and TRBJ2-1, with 7 bases aligning to TRBD1. V lost 6 bases, J lost 16 bases, and 9 bases stayed unmatched. CDR3 size: 11 residues. Per the germline V gene, CDR1 is SNHLY and CDR2 is FYNNEI. In nucleotides, the CDR3 is TGTGCCAGCAGCTACGGACAGGATTCCTTCTTC. Its translation: CASSYGQDSFF.